Below are 29 T cell receptor beta chains sequenced from a single sample in a study of identical twins. A single record per CDR3 protein comes from TCRdb applying MiXCR to the 5' RACE reads. The data hold about 530,000 distinct CDR3 sequences, with approximately 20% observed a single time. The same data also contributed to another study, on yellow fever vaccine responses in identical twins.

Input material: CD4+ T cells sorted from blood. Receptor source: a woman under 30 in good health.

Many counts were recorded for this clonotype. The V gene is TRBV29-1, the J gene TRBJ1-3, with TRBD1 as a possible D gene (5 bases). Trimming cost V 7 bases and J 4 bases, with 14 bases left between them. Germline V gene lookup returns CDR1 SQVTM and CDR2 ANQGSEA. The CDR3 is 13 amino acids. CDR3 coding DNA: TGCAGCGCCCGGTTCGGGGCCGGAAACACCATATATTTT. Translation: CSARFGAGNTIYF. The variable domain in full, completed from reference TRBV29-1 and TRBJ1-3, reads SAVISQKPSRDICQRGTSLTIQCQVDSQVTMMFWYRQQPGQSLTLIATANQGSEATYESGFVIDKFPISRPNLTFSTLTVSNMSPEDSSIYLCSARFGAGNTIYFGEGSWLTVV.

The chain carries TRBV5-1 and TRBJ1-1; 7 nucleotides line up with TRBD1. This CDR3 spans 15 amino acids. V lost 5 bases and J lost 2; bases outside the gene matches: 9. Looked up from germline, CDR1 is SGHRS and CDR2 is YFSETQ. CDR3 DNA sequence: TGCGCCAGCAGGTCCGGCAGGGGGTATAACACTGAAGCTTTCTTT. Residues: CASRSGRGYNTEAFF. The variable domain in full, completed from reference TRBV5-1 and TRBJ1-1, reads KAGVTQTPRYLIKTRGQQVTLSCSPISGHRSVSWYQQTPGQGLQFLFEYFSETQRNKGNFPGRFSGRQFSNSRSEMNVSTLELGDSALYLCASRSGRGYNTEAFFGQGTRLTVV.

This clonotype was counted a few times. The chain joins TRBV28 to TRBJ2-3; perhaps TRBD2 as D (6 bases). V dropped 5 bases and J dropped 0 bases, with 15 bases sitting between them. The CDR3 length is 16 residues. Germline V gives CDR1 MDHEN, CDR2 SYDVKM. The CDR3 DNA follows: TGTGCCAGCAGTCTTGGGACTGCTACTAGCACAGATACGCAGTATTTT. This codes for CASSLGTATSTDTQYF.

This clonotype was picked up a small number of times. The chain joins TRBV4-1 to TRBJ1-4, with TRBD1 as a possible D gene (6 bases). The CDR3 spans 13 residues. The germline V gene has CDR1 MGHRA and CDR2 YSYEKL. Trimming removed 4 bases at V and 8 bases at J, with 11 bases between. The CDR3 loop is CASSLLRGEKLFF. CDR3 in DNA: TGCGCCAGCAGCCTATTAAGGGGGGAAAAACTGTTTTTT.

The chain recombines TRBV5-1 with TRBJ2-7; TRBD2 matches at 7 bases. This CDR3 region has 15 residues. Germline V gene lookup returns CDR1 SGHRS and CDR2 YFSETQ. V gave up 0 bases and J gave up 5 bases; unmatched junction bases: 8. The CDR3 coding sequence is TGCGCCAGCAGCTTGGCCATGGGAGGGATTGACGAGCAGTACTTC. Translated, it gives CASSLAMGGIDEQYF.

The chain employs TRBV28 and TRBJ1-1; D not resolved. The CDR3 is 11 amino acids. From germline, CDR1 is MDHEN and CDR2 SYDVKM. V was trimmed by 3 bases and J by 10 bases, leaving 9 bases between them. The CDR3 nucleotides read TGTGCCAGCAGTTTTTTTGGCGTAGCTTTCTTT. Translating it yields CASSFFGVAFF.

The gene calls are TRBV7-9 and TRBJ2-5; D is undetermined. This CDR3 comprises 14 residues. Per the germline V gene, CDR1 is SEHNR and CDR2 is FQNEAQ (reference sequence). The V end lost 2 bases, the J end lost 2 bases, and 9 bases lay between the germline ends. CDR3 bases: TGTGCCAGCAGCTTAACGACAACTCAAGAGACCCAGTACTTC. This codes for CASSLTTTQETQYF.

This clonotype was seen only a few times. V and J are TRBV28 and TRBJ1-5, with D possibly being TRBD1 (5 bases). CDR3 length: 12 residues. CDR1 and CDR2 from the germline V gene are MDHEN and SYDVKM. The germline V and J ends were trimmed by 4 bases and 7 bases, with 8 bases remaining between them. CDR3 in amino acids: CASSWGRQPQHF. The DNA of the CDR3 is TGTGCCAGCAGTTGGGGACGGCAGCCCCAGCATTTT. Filled out from reference TRBV28 and TRBJ1-5, the complete variable domain reads DVKVTQSSRYLVKRTGEKVFLECVQDMDHENMFWYRQDPGLGLRLIYFSYDVKMKEKGDIPEGYSVSREKKERFSLILESASTNQTSMYLCASSWGRQPQHFGDGTRLSIL.

The rearrangement joins TRBV10-1 to TRBJ2-5, with 12 nucleotides matching TRBD2. This CDR3 is built from 15 residues. Germline values: CDR1 WNHNN, CDR2 SYGVQD (reference sequence). The V and J ends lost 6 bases and 5 bases, in that order; junction bases with no gene match: 7. CDR3 in DNA: TGCGCCAGCAGCGACGGACTAGCGGGGACGGAGACCCAGTACTTC. Translation gives CASSDGLAGTETQYF.

This clonotype has more than one count but fewer than ten. The V call is TRBV6-2 or TRBV6-3, the J call TRBJ1-1; D remains unclear. The V end lost 2 bases, the J end lost 1 base, and 5 bases lay between the germline ends. Per germline, CDR1 MNHEY and CDR2 SVGEGT. The CDR3 consists of 13 residues. The CDR3 sequence is CASSYQKNTEAFF. The CDR3 coding sequence is TGTGCCAGCAGTTACCAAAAGAACACTGAAGCTTTCTTT.

The chain employs TRBV20-1 and TRBJ1-1; unclear D gene. The CDR3 contains 13 residues. Per germline, CDR1 DFQATT and CDR2 SNEGSKA (reference sequence). Trimming stripped 4 bases from V and 9 bases from J, with 18 bases between. The CDR3 nucleotides read TGCAGTGCTATTTCCACATCAGGTCTCCAAGCTTTCTTT. Protein sequence: CSAISTSGLQAFF.

The chain carries TRBV20-1 and TRBJ2-1; 7 nucleotides match TRBD2. Germline lookup yields CDR1 DFQATT and CDR2 SNEGSKA (reference sequence). The CDR3 is made up of 14 amino acids. V lost 8 bases and J lost 3; bases outside the gene matches: 10. DNA of the CDR3: TGCAGTTCCCCTGCGGGAGTAGGCTACAATGAGCAGTTCTTC. Protein product: CSSPAGVGYNEQFF.

CDR3 residues: CSARERQDTEAFF. The DNA of the CDR3 is TGCAGTGCCCGGGAGAGACAGGACACTGAAGCTTTCTTT. This chain connects TRBV29-1 to TRBJ1-1; D may be TRBD1 (6 bases). This CDR3 is built from 13 residues. CDR1 is SQVTM and CDR2 is ANQGSEA in the germline V gene.

The chain recombines TRBV28 with TRBJ2-1, with 9 positions matching TRBD1. This CDR3 has 15 amino acids. Germline V CDR1 and CDR2: MDHEN, SYDVKM. The junction had 6 bases not matched to a gene; V was cut back by 7 bases and J by 2 bases. In DNA, the CDR3 is TGTGCCAGCATACGGGGGACAGGGCCCTACAATGAGCAGTTCTTC. The encoded protein is CASIRGTGPYNEQFF.

V gene TRBV12-3 or TRBV12-4 combines with J gene TRBJ2-4, with D possibly TRBD2 on 5 matching bases. The CDR3 spans 15 residues. V gave up 4 bases and J gave up 11 bases, with 21 bases separating them. The CDR3, as DNA: TGTGCCAGCAGTTCCCAATCCATACGGGGAGCTTTTCAGTACTTC. Amino acids: CASSSQSIRGAFQYF.

The table lists this clonotype with a few counts. The chain carries TRBV20-1 and TRBJ2-2, with 12 bases lining up with TRBD2. The trim removed 6 bases at V and 6 bases at J, leaving 11 bases unmatched. There are 16 residues in the CDR3. CDR1 and CDR2 from the germline V gene are DFQATT and SNEGSKA (reference sequence). The CDR3 loop is CSARPPSGRAPGELFF. Written as DNA, the CDR3 is TGCAGTGCCAGACCTCCTAGCGGGAGGGCCCCCGGGGAGCTGTTTTTT.

V usage is TRBV6-1 and J usage is TRBJ2-3; D is ambiguous. The CDR3 extends over 12 amino acids. In germline, CDR1 is MNHNS, CDR2 SASEGT. V lost 7 bases to trimming and J lost 1 base, with 6 bases between them. The CDR3 nucleotides are TGTGCCAGCATGCGGCGCACAGATACGCAGTATTTT. As protein: CASMRRTDTQYF.

In this sample, this clonotype turned up many times. The chain joins TRBV20-1 to TRBJ2-3; 8 nucleotides align to TRBD2. This CDR3 contains 15 residues. With V trimmed by 0 bases and J by 4 bases, 6 bases remained unmatched. Germline CDR1 and CDR2: DFQATT and SNEGSKA (reference sequence). The CDR3 sequence: CSARDPSGSPDTQYF. For the CDR3, the DNA is TGCAGTGCTAGAGATCCGAGCGGGAGCCCAGATACGCAGTATTTT.

The chain links TRBV20-1 to TRBJ1-1, with 7 nucleotides matching TRBD1. Germline CDR1 reads DFQATT; CDR2 reads SNEGSKA (reference sequence). This CDR3 is built from 13 residues. V shed 5 bases, J shed 3 bases, and the junction held 6 bases outside the gene matches. The CDR3, as DNA: TGCAGTGCTTATGACAGGGTCGACACTGAAGCTTTCTTT. It encodes CSAYDRVDTEAFF.

The chain carries TRBV7-2 and TRBJ2-1; no clear D gene. CDR3 length: 15 amino acids. Trimming took off 1 base at V and 4 bases at J, with 11 bases between the two ends. From germline, CDR1 is SGHTA and CDR2 FQGNSA. CDR3 protein: CASSLDAATYNEQFF. The DNA for the CDR3 is TGTGCCAGCAGCTTAGATGCTGCTACTTACAATGAGCAGTTCTTC.

The V and J genes are TRBV7-2 and TRBJ1-1, with D perhaps TRBD1 (5 bases). The V and J ends lost 8 bases and 8 bases respectively, with 21 bases between them. The CDR3 is made up of 14 amino acids. The germline V gene has CDR1 SGHTA and CDR2 FQGNSA. As DNA, the CDR3 is TGTGCCAGCCTTTTATCCGGAGGACACATCGAAGCTTTCTTT. Protein product: CASLLSGGHIEAFF. The variable domain in full, completed from reference TRBV7-2 and TRBJ1-1, reads GAGVSQSPSNKVTEKGKDVELRCDPISGHTALYWYRQSLGQGLEFLIYFQGNSAPDKSGLPSDRFSAERTGGSVSTLTIQRTQQEDSAVYLCASLLSGGHIEAFFGQGTRLTVV.

This clonotype was observed a handful of times. The V and J genes are TRBV6-1 and TRBJ1-4; the D is unclear. Germline CDR1 and CDR2: MNHNS and SASEGT. Trimming left V 6 bases short and J 0 bases short, with 8 bases between. The CDR3 is 14 residues long. The CDR3 protein is CASSNVATNEKLFF. Here the CDR3 DNA reads TGTGCCAGCAGCAACGTTGCAACTAATGAAAAACTGTTTTTT.

Only a few counts were recorded for this clonotype. This chain joins TRBV28 and TRBJ1-1; possibly TRBD1 for D (5 bases). Trimming left V 7 bases short and J 1 base short, with 13 bases between. Germline V gene lookup returns CDR1 MDHEN and CDR2 SYDVKM. The CDR3 consists of 14 residues. The CDR3, as DNA: TGTGCCAGCAACTCGGGACTTTCGAACACTGAAGCTTTCTTT. Its translation: CASNSGLSNTEAFF.

The table lists this clonotype with a few counts. The V gene is TRBV7-8, the J gene TRBJ2-1, with D possibly TRBD2 on 6 matching bases. CDR1 and CDR2 (germline): SGHVS, FQNEAQ. CDR3 length: 16 amino acids. The germline V and J ends were trimmed by 0 bases and 2 bases, with 11 bases remaining between them. CDR3 residues: CASSLAGGTTYNEQFF. For the CDR3, the DNA is TGTGCCAGCAGCTTAGCGGGCGGGACCACCTACAATGAGCAGTTCTTC.

There are a few counts of this clonotype. The genes are TRBV12-3 or TRBV12-4 and TRBJ2-7; 8 bases line up with TRBD1. The trim removed 6 bases at V and 3 bases at J, leaving 10 bases unmatched. CDR3 size: 15 residues. Here the CDR3 reads CASSPQGQDFYEQYF. The CDR3 region has the DNA TGTGCCAGCAGCCCCCAGGGACAGGACTTCTACGAGCAGTACTTC.

CDR3 in DNA: TGTGCCAGCAGTCCAGGGGTTAGCTCACCCCTCCACTTT. Translating it yields CASSPGVSSPLHF. The J gene is TRBJ1-6, the V gene TRBV6-1; D is perhaps TRBD1 (6 bases). V dropped 5 bases and J dropped 10 bases, with 12 bases sitting between them. The CDR3 totals 13 residues. Germline V lookup: CDR1 MNHNS, CDR2 SASEGT.

The chain combines TRBV28 with TRBJ2-2; the D gene is possibly TRBD1 (7 bases). The CDR3 loop spans 16 amino acids. CDR1 is MDHEN, CDR2 SYDVKM, per germline. Trimming stripped 1 base from V and 5 bases from J, with 14 bases between. The CDR3 DNA sequence: TGTGCCAGCAGTTTATCCATGACAGGGAGGACCGGGGAGCTGTTTTTT. It is translated as CASSLSMTGRTGELFF.

This chain uses TRBV7-9 with TRBJ2-5; 8 nucleotides match TRBD2. CDR1 and CDR2 (germline): SEHNR, FQNEAQ (reference sequence). The trim removed 5 bases at V and 0 bases at J, leaving 11 bases unmatched. The CDR3 has 17 amino acids. Here the CDR3 reads CASSPKVAGGYQETQYF. CDR3 nucleotides: TGTGCCAGCAGCCCCAAAGTGGCGGGGGGTTACCAAGAGACCCAGTACTTC.

The chain links TRBV29-1 to TRBJ2-7; TRBD1 matches 7 bases. V lost 1 base, J lost 3 bases, and 3 bases stayed unmatched. CDR3 length: 13 residues. Germline-derived CDR1 and CDR2 are SQVTM and ANQGSEA. This CDR3 reads CSVEGTGLYEQYF. The CDR3 DNA follows: TGCAGCGTTGAAGGGACAGGCCTCTACGAGCAGTACTTC.